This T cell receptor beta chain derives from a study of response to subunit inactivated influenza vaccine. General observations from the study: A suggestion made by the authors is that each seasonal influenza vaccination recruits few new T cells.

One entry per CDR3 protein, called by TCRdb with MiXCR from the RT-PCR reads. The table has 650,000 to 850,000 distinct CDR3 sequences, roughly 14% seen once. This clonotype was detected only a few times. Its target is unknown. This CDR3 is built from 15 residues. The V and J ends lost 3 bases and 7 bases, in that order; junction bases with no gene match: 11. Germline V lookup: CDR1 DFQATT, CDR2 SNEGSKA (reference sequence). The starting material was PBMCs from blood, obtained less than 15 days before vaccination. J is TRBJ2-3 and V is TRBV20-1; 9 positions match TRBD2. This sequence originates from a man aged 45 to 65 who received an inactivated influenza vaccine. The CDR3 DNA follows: TGCAGTGCTAGTGGGCGGCTAGCGGGAAGCCATACGCAGTATTTT. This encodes CSASGRLAGSHTQYF.